Listed below are T cell receptor beta chains from one sample, sequenced in a study of T cells after posttransplantation cyclophosphamide. TCRdb's table, derived via immunoSEQ multiplex PCR, lists solely in-frame clones and lacks some. Listed for the sample are about 2,900 clones, none seen a single time. The starting material was PBMCs, obtained after allogeneic stem cell transplant with posttransplant cyclophosphamide. All receptors come from a female patient in her fifties who received an allogeneic stem cell transplant from a related donor, was CMV-positive, and had no GVHD. Some of these T cells may belong to the graft donor. Both conserved end residues are part of each CDR3. A D gene is named only where the DNA matches it firmly. Expanded clones are given a class, and other clones once, few, many or no size at all.

cdr3_length,d_call,v_call,j_call,clone_size,cdr3_aa,cdr3_nt
14,TRBD1,TRBV6-4,TRBJ2-3,many,CASSPTGSTDTQYF,TGTGCCAGCAGTCCGACAGGGAGCACAGATACGCAGTATTTT
15,.,TRBV10-3,TRBJ2-1,medium-sized,CAILPQGGRMDEQFF,TGTGCCATCCTCCCACAGGGGGGGAGAATGGATGAGCAGTTCTTC
15,.,TRBV7-8,TRBJ2-7,many,CASSPGGLSLYEQYF,TGTGCCAGCAGTCCCGGCGGCCTAAGCCTTTACGAGCAGTACTTC
14,.,TRBV5-1,TRBJ2-6,many,CASSPEPGANVLTF,TGCGCCAGCAGCCCCGAGCCTGGGGCCAACGTCCTGACTTTC
16,TRBD2,TRBV7-2,TRBJ2-7,many,CASSVKAGRSSYEQYF,TGTGCCAGCAGCGTCAAAGCGGGGAGATCCTCCTACGAGCAGTACTTC
16,TRBD1,TRBV5-1,TRBJ2-6,medium-sized,CASSWTGGSGANVLTF,TGCGCCAGCAGCTGGACAGGGGGCAGTGGGGCCAACGTCCTGACTTTC
15,.,TRBV10-2,TRBJ2-1,medium-sized,CASSESVRDYNEQFF,TGCGCCAGCAGTGAGTCGGTCCGCGATTACAATGAGCAGTTCTTC
13,TRBD1,TRBV2,TRBJ2-1,medium-sized,CASQQGSYNEQFF,TGTGCCAGCCAACAGGGGTCCTACAATGAGCAGTTCTTC
14,.,TRBV19,TRBJ1-5,medium-sized,CASSGGGEYQPQHF,TGTGCCAGTAGCGGAGGCGGGGAATATCAGCCCCAGCATTTT
15,.,TRBV24-1,TRBJ2-1,few,CATSDSSVTYNEQFF,TGTGCCACCAGTGATAGTAGCGTAACCTACAATGAGCAGTTCTTC
15,.,TRBV9,TRBJ2-3,.,CASSEKSGGTDTQYF,TGTGCCAGCAGCGAGAAGAGCGGAGGAACAGATACGCAGTATTTT
15,.,TRBV7-2,TRBJ1-2,many,CASSLNSQGDYGYTF,TGTGCCAGCAGCTTAAATTCGCAGGGTGACTATGGCTACACCTTC
13,.,TRBV11-3,TRBJ2-3,many,CASSSTRAYRQYF,TGTGCCAGCAGCTCCACCAGGGCTTACCGGCAGTATTTT
18,TRBD2,TRBV11-2,TRBJ2-2,many,CASSFGWAGGPSAGELFF,TGTGCCAGCAGCTTCGGGTGGGCGGGAGGGCCCTCCGCCGGGGAGCTGTTTTTT
17,TRBD1,TRBV7-8,TRBJ1-5,medium-sized,CASSSGTGGLSNQPQHF,TGTGCCAGCAGCTCTGGGACAGGGGGTCTGAGCAATCAGCCCCAGCATTTT
11,.,TRBV20-1,TRBJ2-7,many,CSAIDSYEQYF,TGCAGTGCCATAGACAGCTACGAGCAGTACTTC
15,TRBD1,TRBV11-3,TRBJ1-5,many,CASRPWTGCNQPQHF,TGTGCAAGTCGCCCATGGACAGGGTGCAATCAGCCCCAGCATTTT
12,.,TRBV30,TRBJ2-7,many,CAWSVGNYEQYF,TGTGCCTGGAGTGTAGGTAACTACGAGCAGTACTTC
14,.,TRBV28,TRBJ2-2,medium-sized,CASSLYTGTGELFF,TGTGCCAGCAGTTTATATACAGGGACCGGGGAGCTGTTTTTT
14,.,TRBV19,TRBJ2-7,medium-sized,CASSMVRGSDEQYF,TGTGCCAGTAGTATGGTGAGGGGTTCCGACGAGCAGTACTTC
14,.,TRBV7-9,TRBJ2-3,many,CASSLPGGTDTQYF,TGTGCCAGCAGCTTACCCGGGGGCACAGATACGCAGTATTTT
15,.,TRBV6-2/TRBV6-3,TRBJ1-2,medium-sized,CASSYSFGRSYGYTF,TGTGCCAGCAGTTACTCGTTCGGCAGGTCCTATGGCTACACCTTC
15,.,TRBV28,TRBJ2-7,many,CASSFPRDTSYEQYF,TGTGCCAGCAGTTTCCCCCGGGACACCTCCTACGAGCAGTACTTC
12,.,TRBV11-3,TRBJ2-1,medium-sized,CASSLEGRGQFF,TGTGCCAGCAGCTTAGAAGGGCGGGGGCAGTTCTTC
11,TRBD1,TRBV6-5,TRBJ1-1,medium-sized,CASTRQGKAFF,TGTGCCAGCACCCGACAGGGAAAAGCTTTCTTT
19,.,TRBV15,TRBJ2-1,many,CATSRGVGFGGSSYNEQFF,TGTGCCACCAGCAGAGGGGTTGGATTTGGGGGGAGCTCCTACAATGAGCAGTTCTTC
13,TRBD1,TRBV29-1,TRBJ2-7,few,CSVDAGQGDEQYF,TGCAGCGTTGACGCCGGACAGGGCGACGAGCAGTACTTC
14,TRBD1,TRBV11-2,TRBJ2-3,.,CASSRDSRTDTQYF,TGTGCCAGCAGCCGGGACAGTCGCACAGATACGCAGTATTTT
12,.,TRBV16,TRBJ1-1,medium-sized,CASSQSGQRAFF,TGTGCCAGCAGCCAATCGGGCCAACGGGCTTTCTTT
15,TRBD2,TRBV6-1,TRBJ2-7,many,CASRTGLAGGSEQYF,TGTGCCAGCAGAACAGGGCTGGCGGGAGGTAGCGAGCAGTACTTC
15,.,TRBV15,TRBJ1-1,many,CATSRAGAGGTEAFF,TGTGCCACCAGCAGAGCAGGAGCCGGGGGCACTGAAGCTTTCTTT
14,.,TRBV7-9,TRBJ2-3,.,CASSLAENSPDQYF,TGTGCCAGCAGCTTAGCGGAAAACAGCCCGGATCAGTATTTT
15,TRBD1,TRBV12-5,TRBJ1-2,many,CASGSGTGAYYGYTF,TGTGCTAGTGGTTCCGGGACAGGGGCTTACTATGGCTACACCTTC
15,TRBD2,TRBV12-3/TRBV12-4,TRBJ2-2,many,CASSFSGRNTGELFF,TGTGCCAGCAGTTTTAGCGGGAGGAACACCGGGGAGCTGTTTTTT
13,TRBD2,TRBV6-5,TRBJ2-7,many,CASSPGGTYEQYF,TGTGCCAGCAGTCCCGGGGGGACCTACGAGCAGTACTTC
13,TRBD1,TRBV24-1,TRBJ2-4,few,CATSAGTGSVQYF,TGTGCCACCAGTGCAGGGACAGGGTCGGTTCAGTACTTC
14,.,TRBV11-3,TRBJ2-2,.,CASSQSLDTGELFF,TGTGCCAGCAGCCAAAGCCTCGACACCGGGGAGCTGTTTTTT
13,.,TRBV5-4,TRBJ2-3,medium-sized,CASSPSYYDTQYF,TGTGCCAGCAGCCCCTCCTATTACGATACGCAGTATTTT
15,.,TRBV5-1,TRBJ2-3,medium-sized,CASSPRDFRADTQYF,TGCGCCAGCAGCCCCCGGGACTTCCGTGCAGATACGCAGTATTTT
11,.,TRBV7-2,TRBJ2-1,medium-sized,CASSPRYEQFF,TGTGCCAGCAGCCCCCGGTATGAGCAGTTCTTC
14,.,TRBV5-1,TRBJ1-1,few,CASSLVASGTEAFF,TGCGCCAGCAGCCTGGTGGCCTCTGGCACTGAAGCTTTCTTT
13,TRBD1,TRBV19,TRBJ1-2,medium-sized,CASSLDRESGYTF,TGTGCCAGTAGTCTGGACAGGGAGTCTGGCTACACCTTC
17,TRBD1,TRBV30,TRBJ1-1,many,CAWGLGQGAGENTEAFF,TGTGCCTGGGGATTGGGACAGGGGGCCGGGGAAAACACTGAAGCTTTCTTT
13,.,TRBV5-4,TRBJ1-2,medium-sized,CASSLNRGYGYTF,TGTGCCAGCAGCTTGAATAGGGGGTATGGCTACACCTTC
15,TRBD2,TRBV6-1,TRBJ2-1,medium-sized,CASSEGLAAHNEQFF,TGTGCCAGCAGTGAAGGGCTAGCGGCCCACAATGAGCAGTTCTTC
13,.,TRBV30,TRBJ2-5,few,CAWSRSLQETQYF,TGTGCCTGGAGCAGGAGCCTTCAAGAGACCCAGTACTTC
15,.,TRBV28,TRBJ1-5,few,CASTLARVYNQPQHF,TGTGCCAGCACTCTAGCCCGGGTCTACAATCAGCCCCAGCATTTT
17,TRBD1,TRBV7-2,TRBJ2-7,many,CASSLVGPDRAPYEQYF,TGTGCCAGCAGCTTAGTGGGTCCGGACAGGGCACCCTACGAGCAGTACTTC
19,TRBD2,TRBV12-3/TRBV12-4,TRBJ2-1,many,CASSLPQDSSGSSYNEQFF,TGTGCCAGCAGTTTACCACAGGATTCTAGCGGGAGCTCCTACAATGAGCAGTTCTTC
15,TRBD1,TRBV2,TRBJ2-5,medium-sized,CASREDRGQWETQYF,TGTGCCAGCAGGGAAGACAGGGGGCAGTGGGAGACCCAGTACTTC
13,.,TRBV7-9,TRBJ2-1,medium-sized,CASSLTDWNEQFF,TGTGCCAGCAGCTTGACTGATTGGAATGAGCAGTTCTTC
15,.,TRBV5-5,TRBJ1-2,many,CASSPINPDSYGYTF,TGTGCCAGCAGCCCAATTAACCCGGACTCCTATGGCTACACCTTC
15,TRBD1,TRBV29-1,TRBJ2-1,many,CSGSGGTGGFDEQFF,TGCAGCGGTAGCGGTGGGACAGGCGGATTCGATGAGCAGTTCTTC
17,TRBD2,TRBV14,TRBJ2-3,few,CASSPLAGGPRTDTQYF,TGTGCCAGCAGCCCGCTAGCGGGAGGGCCACGGACAGATACGCAGTATTTT
13,.,TRBV27,TRBJ1-4,medium-sized,CASSQGLDEKLFF,TGTGCCAGCAGCCAGGGACTGGATGAAAAACTGTTTTTT
13,.,TRBV13,TRBJ2-5,many,CASSLAGWETQYF,TGTGCCAGCAGCTTAGCAGGGTGGGAGACCCAGTACTTC
15,.,TRBV2,TRBJ1-4,many,CASSITTSETAQLFF,TGTGCCAGCAGTATAACTACAAGCGAGACAGCACAGTTGTTTTTT